The rows below give T cell receptor beta chains drawn from one sample of a study of T cell clones after liver transplantation. Repertoires were generated with immunoSEQ multiplex PCR, while TCRdb's copy carries only in-frame clones and drops some. The profile shows about 22,000 clones, around two thirds of them singletons. The specimen comprised CD4+ T cells from blood, sampled before liver transplant. The receptor set was obtained from a human donor who received a liver transplant. Both conserved end residues are part of each CDR3. Fields, in order: D gene, V gene, clone size, J gene, CDR3 length, CDR3 protein. A D gene is named only where the DNA matches it firmly. Clone size is not always given. Where it is, it says once, few, many or a class for expanded clones.

D gene: TRBD1
V gene: TRBV4-2
clone size: few
J gene: TRBJ2-1
CDR3 length: 13
CDR3 protein: CASSQEDRNEQFF

D gene: TRBD2
V gene: TRBV9
clone size: -
J gene: TRBJ2-2
CDR3 length: 20
CDR3 protein: CASSPAGGLAGDFNTGELFF

D gene: -
V gene: TRBV6-6
clone size: -
J gene: TRBJ1-1
CDR3 length: 13
CDR3 protein: CASSMADNTEAFF

D gene: TRBD2
V gene: TRBV7-2
clone size: -
J gene: TRBJ2-2
CDR3 length: 14
CDR3 protein: CASSSGLAAGELFF

D gene: TRBD2
V gene: TRBV4-2
clone size: -
J gene: TRBJ2-2
CDR3 length: 17
CDR3 protein: CASRQGLAGPSTGELFF

D gene: -
V gene: TRBV6-5
clone size: -
J gene: TRBJ2-7
CDR3 length: 12
CDR3 protein: CASSEARGEQYF

D gene: TRBD2
V gene: TRBV30
clone size: -
J gene: TRBJ2-1
CDR3 length: 15
CDR3 protein: CARRTSGGPKAEQFF

D gene: -
V gene: TRBV7-2
clone size: -
J gene: TRBJ1-5
CDR3 length: 15
CDR3 protein: CASSQRVGGLQPQHF

D gene: -
V gene: TRBV21-1
clone size: once
J gene: TRBJ2-3
CDR3 length: 17
CDR3 protein: CASSSFSLDRRTDTQYF

D gene: -
V gene: TRBV29-1
clone size: once
J gene: TRBJ2-5
CDR3 length: 13
CDR3 protein: CSVEEQGGETQYF

D gene: -
V gene: TRBV5-6
clone size: -
J gene: TRBJ1-2
CDR3 length: 17
CDR3 protein: CASSKPSPGLTRDGYTF

D gene: -
V gene: TRBV6-5
clone size: -
J gene: TRBJ2-5
CDR3 length: 13
CDR3 protein: CASSYRQGETQYF

D gene: -
V gene: TRBV18
clone size: -
J gene: TRBJ1-2
CDR3 length: 13
CDR3 protein: CASSPQGRDGYTF

D gene: -
V gene: TRBV11-2
clone size: few
J gene: TRBJ2-1
CDR3 length: 12
CDR3 protein: CASSSYYNEQFF

D gene: TRBD1
V gene: TRBV19
clone size: -
J gene: TRBJ1-5
CDR3 length: 15
CDR3 protein: CASSDRAGSNQPQHF

D gene: TRBD2
V gene: TRBV13
clone size: -
J gene: TRBJ2-2
CDR3 length: 17
CDR3 protein: CASSDGTSGGGSGELFF

D gene: TRBD1
V gene: TRBV6-5
clone size: -
J gene: TRBJ2-7
CDR3 length: 15
CDR3 protein: CASSTETGGRYEQYF

D gene: TRBD2
V gene: TRBV7-2
clone size: -
J gene: TRBJ2-1
CDR3 length: 18
CDR3 protein: CASSPLGAGGPPYNEQFF

D gene: TRBD2
V gene: TRBV30
clone size: -
J gene: TRBJ2-5
CDR3 length: 15
CDR3 protein: CAWSRLAAEVKTQYF

D gene: -
V gene: TRBV30
clone size: -
J gene: TRBJ2-7
CDR3 length: 14
CDR3 protein: CAWTRGGGSYEQYF

D gene: -
V gene: TRBV7-2
clone size: -
J gene: TRBJ2-3
CDR3 length: 15
CDR3 protein: CASRRTPKGADTQYF

D gene: -
V gene: TRBV14
clone size: -
J gene: TRBJ2-7
CDR3 length: 15
CDR3 protein: CASSQDWGRAYEQCF

D gene: TRBD2
V gene: TRBV7-9
clone size: -
J gene: TRBJ2-1
CDR3 length: 15
CDR3 protein: CASSPGGSGRNEQFF

D gene: -
V gene: TRBV29-1
clone size: -
J gene: TRBJ1-1
CDR3 length: 14
CDR3 protein: CSVVSLGLNTEAFF

D gene: -
V gene: TRBV19
clone size: -
J gene: TRBJ1-5
CDR3 length: 13
CDR3 protein: CASMGMGNQPQHF

D gene: -
V gene: TRBV29-1
clone size: -
J gene: TRBJ1-1
CDR3 length: 10
CDR3 protein: CSAMNTEAFF

D gene: -
V gene: TRBV10-2
clone size: few
J gene: TRBJ1-5
CDR3 length: 12
CDR3 protein: CASSDPSQPQHF

D gene: TRBD2
V gene: TRBV14
clone size: -
J gene: TRBJ2-1
CDR3 length: 15
CDR3 protein: CASSQAPGGTSLQFF

D gene: -
V gene: TRBV6-1
clone size: -
J gene: TRBJ1-3
CDR3 length: 15
CDR3 protein: CASSPSTGSGNTIYF

D gene: -
V gene: TRBV4-3
clone size: -
J gene: TRBJ1-3
CDR3 length: 15
CDR3 protein: CASSHQLDARGAIYF

D gene: TRBD1
V gene: TRBV7-9
clone size: -
J gene: TRBJ1-1
CDR3 length: 16
CDR3 protein: CASSPTGTGLQPYAFF

D gene: TRBD1
V gene: TRBV28
clone size: -
J gene: TRBJ1-2
CDR3 length: 14
CDR3 protein: CASGTGGLNYGYTF

D gene: -
V gene: TRBV5-1
clone size: once
J gene: TRBJ2-2
CDR3 length: 13
CDR3 protein: CASSLTASGELFF

D gene: TRBD2
V gene: TRBV9
clone size: -
J gene: TRBJ2-3
CDR3 length: 16
CDR3 protein: CASSARPGLATDTQYF

D gene: -
V gene: TRBV11-2
clone size: -
J gene: TRBJ2-7
CDR3 length: 13
CDR3 protein: CASSLRDGGEQYF

D gene: -
V gene: TRBV11-2
clone size: -
J gene: TRBJ2-2
CDR3 length: 17
CDR3 protein: CASSLIGGGPNTGELFF

D gene: -
V gene: TRBV10-1
clone size: -
J gene: TRBJ2-1
CDR3 length: 15
CDR3 protein: CASSDWGSAGNEQFF

D gene: -
V gene: TRBV18
clone size: few
J gene: TRBJ1-2
CDR3 length: 13
CDR3 protein: CASSPSRDYGYTF

D gene: TRBD2
V gene: TRBV6-1
clone size: -
J gene: TRBJ2-7
CDR3 length: 15
CDR3 protein: CASSELGDYRYEQYF

D gene: -
V gene: TRBV19
clone size: -
J gene: TRBJ1-5
CDR3 length: 14
CDR3 protein: CASGVSGSRQPQHF

D gene: TRBD2
V gene: TRBV29-1
clone size: few
J gene: TRBJ2-4
CDR3 length: 11
CDR3 protein: CSAGLANIQYF

D gene: TRBD1
V gene: TRBV27
clone size: once
J gene: TRBJ2-3
CDR3 length: 14
CDR3 protein: CARSSEGQGDTQYF

D gene: -
V gene: TRBV7-9
clone size: few
J gene: TRBJ1-1
CDR3 length: 12
CDR3 protein: CASSTENTEAFF

D gene: -
V gene: TRBV30
clone size: -
J gene: TRBJ1-6
CDR3 length: 12
CDR3 protein: CAWQRENSPLHF

D gene: -
V gene: TRBV7-9
clone size: -
J gene: TRBJ2-6
CDR3 length: 16
CDR3 protein: CASSLKQASGANVLTF

D gene: TRBD1
V gene: TRBV28
clone size: -
J gene: TRBJ1-2
CDR3 length: 14
CDR3 protein: CASSLLVRGDGYTF

D gene: -
V gene: TRBV2
clone size: -
J gene: TRBJ1-6
CDR3 length: 15
CDR3 protein: CASALDGTRNSPLHF

D gene: -
V gene: TRBV7-9
clone size: -
J gene: TRBJ2-3
CDR3 length: 15
CDR3 protein: CASSLASDSTDTQYF

D gene: TRBD2
V gene: TRBV7-2
clone size: -
J gene: TRBJ2-3
CDR3 length: 16
CDR3 protein: CASSLHFSGIADTQYF

D gene: -
V gene: TRBV27
clone size: -
J gene: TRBJ1-3
CDR3 length: 16
CDR3 protein: CATSPGGGGSGNTIYF

D gene: -
V gene: TRBV25-1
clone size: -
J gene: TRBJ1-4
CDR3 length: 15
CDR3 protein: CASSRLRGGGEKLFF